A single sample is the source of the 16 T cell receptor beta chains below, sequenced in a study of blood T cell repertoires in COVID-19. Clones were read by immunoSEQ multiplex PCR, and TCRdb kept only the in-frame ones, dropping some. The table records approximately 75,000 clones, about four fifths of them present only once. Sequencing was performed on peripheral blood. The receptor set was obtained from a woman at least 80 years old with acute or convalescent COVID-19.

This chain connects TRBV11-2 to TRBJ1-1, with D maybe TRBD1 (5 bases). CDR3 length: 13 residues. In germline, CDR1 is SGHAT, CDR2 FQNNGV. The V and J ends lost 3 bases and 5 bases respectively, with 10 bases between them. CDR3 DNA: TGTGCCAGCAGCTTTGGGGGGGATACTGAAGCTTTCTTT. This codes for CASSFGGDTEAFF.

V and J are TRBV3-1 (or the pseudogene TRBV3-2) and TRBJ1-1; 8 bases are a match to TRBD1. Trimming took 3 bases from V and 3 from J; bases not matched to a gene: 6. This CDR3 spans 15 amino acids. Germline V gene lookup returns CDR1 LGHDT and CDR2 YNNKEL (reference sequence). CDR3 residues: CASSQGRDRYTEAFF. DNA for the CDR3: TGTGCCAGCAGCCAGGGGAGGGACAGGTACACTGAAGCTTTCTTT.

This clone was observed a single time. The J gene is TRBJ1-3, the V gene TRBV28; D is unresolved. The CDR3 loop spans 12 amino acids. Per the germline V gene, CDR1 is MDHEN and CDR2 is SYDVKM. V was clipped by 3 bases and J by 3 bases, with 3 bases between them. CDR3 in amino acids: CASSFGGNTIYF. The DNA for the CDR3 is TGTGCCAGCAGTTTCGGTGGAAACACCATATATTTT.

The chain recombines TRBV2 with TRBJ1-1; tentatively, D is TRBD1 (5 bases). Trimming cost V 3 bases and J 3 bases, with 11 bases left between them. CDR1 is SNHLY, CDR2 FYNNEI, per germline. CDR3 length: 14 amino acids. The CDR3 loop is CASSEWRGDTEAFF. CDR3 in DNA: TGTGCCAGCAGTGAGTGGAGGGGAGACACTGAAGCTTTCTTT.

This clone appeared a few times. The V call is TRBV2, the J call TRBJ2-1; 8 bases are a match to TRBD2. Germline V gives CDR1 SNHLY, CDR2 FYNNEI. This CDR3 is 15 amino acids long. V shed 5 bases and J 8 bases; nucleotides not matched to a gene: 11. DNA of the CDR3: TGTGCCAGCAGTCCACCCGGGACTAGTTTCGATGAGCAGTTCTTC. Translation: CASSPPGTSFDEQFF.

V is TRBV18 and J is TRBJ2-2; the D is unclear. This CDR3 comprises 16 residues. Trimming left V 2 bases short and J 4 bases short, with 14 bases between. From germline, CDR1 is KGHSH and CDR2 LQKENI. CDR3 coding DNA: TGTGCCAGCTCACCAGTTCGAACAGCTTCCACCGGGGAGCTGTTTTTT. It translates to CASSPVRTASTGELFF.

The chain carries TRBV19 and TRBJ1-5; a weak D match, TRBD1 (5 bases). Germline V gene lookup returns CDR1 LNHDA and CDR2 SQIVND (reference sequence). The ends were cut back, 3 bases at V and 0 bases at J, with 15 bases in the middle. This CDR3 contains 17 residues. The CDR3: CASSIGGSLYSNQPQHF. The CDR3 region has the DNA TGTGCCAGTAGTATTGGGGGGAGCCTTTATAGCAATCAGCCCCAGCATTTT.

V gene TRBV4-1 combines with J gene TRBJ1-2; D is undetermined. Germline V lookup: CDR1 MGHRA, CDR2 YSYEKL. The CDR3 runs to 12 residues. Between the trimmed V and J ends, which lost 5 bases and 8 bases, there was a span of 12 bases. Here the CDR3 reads CASSKVEGGYTF. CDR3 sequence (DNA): TGCGCCAGCAGCAAAGTTGAGGGAGGCTACACCTTC.

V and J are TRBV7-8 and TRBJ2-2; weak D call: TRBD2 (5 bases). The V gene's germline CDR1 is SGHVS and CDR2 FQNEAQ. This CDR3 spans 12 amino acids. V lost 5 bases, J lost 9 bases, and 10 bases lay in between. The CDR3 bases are TGTGCCAGCAGCCCAGAGGGCTGGGAGCTGTTTTTT. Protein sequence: CASSPEGWELFF.

CDR3 protein: CASSTQGGNQPQHF. The CDR3 DNA sequence: TGTGCCAGCAGCACTCAGGGGGGAAATCAGCCCCAGCATTTT. The chain has TRBV3-1 (or the pseudogene TRBV3-2) and TRBJ1-5; 7 bases fit TRBD1. From germline, CDR1 is LGHDT and CDR2 YNNKEL (reference sequence). The CDR3 totals 14 residues. The ends lost 5 bases at V and 4 bases at J; junction bases unmatched: 5.

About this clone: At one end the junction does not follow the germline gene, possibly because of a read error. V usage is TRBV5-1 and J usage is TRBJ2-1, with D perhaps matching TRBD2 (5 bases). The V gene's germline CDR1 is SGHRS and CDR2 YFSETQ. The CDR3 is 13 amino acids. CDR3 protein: CANSLALNNEQFF. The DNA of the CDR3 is TGCGCCAACAGCTTAGCGCTTAACAATGAGCAGTTCTTC.

The CDR3 sequence: CASSAQISDRSSGNTIYF. The DNA for the CDR3 is TGTGCCAGCAGCGCACAAATATCGGACAGGAGCTCTGGAAACACCATATATTTT. This rearrangement joins TRBV7-6 to TRBJ1-3, with 7 bases identical to TRBD1. CDR3 length equals 18 residues. V lost 5 bases and J lost 0; bases outside the gene matches: 13. The V gene's germline CDR1 is SGHVS and CDR2 FNYEAQ. Full variable domain (remainder filled in from reference TRBV7-6 and TRBJ1-3): GAGVSQSPRYKVTKRGQDVALRCDPISGHVSLYWYRQALGQGPEFLTYFNYEAQQDKSGLPNDRFSAERPEGSISTLTIQRTEQRDSAMYRCASSAQISDRSSGNTIYFGEGSWLTVV.

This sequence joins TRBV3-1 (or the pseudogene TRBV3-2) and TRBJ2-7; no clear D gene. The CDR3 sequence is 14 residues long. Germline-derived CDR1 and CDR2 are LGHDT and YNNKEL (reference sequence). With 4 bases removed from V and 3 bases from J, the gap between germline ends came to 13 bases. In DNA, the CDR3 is TGTGCCAGCAGCCGGAACCCCTCAGGCTACGAGCAGTACTTC. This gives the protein CASSRNPSGYEQYF.

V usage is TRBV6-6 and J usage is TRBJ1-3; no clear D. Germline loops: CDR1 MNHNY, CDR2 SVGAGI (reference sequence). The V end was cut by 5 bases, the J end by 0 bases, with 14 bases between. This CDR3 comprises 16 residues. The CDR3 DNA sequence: TGTGCCAGCAGTGTCGGAGCAAGTAGCTCTGGAAACACCATATATTTT. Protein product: CASSVGASSSGNTIYF.

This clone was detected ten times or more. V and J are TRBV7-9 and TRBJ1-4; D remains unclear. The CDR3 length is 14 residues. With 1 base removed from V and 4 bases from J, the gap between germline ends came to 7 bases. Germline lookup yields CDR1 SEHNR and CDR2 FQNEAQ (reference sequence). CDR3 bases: TGTGCCAGCAGCTTAGGGGAGAGTAATGAAAAACTGTTTTTT. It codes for CASSLGESNEKLFF.

The CDR3 here is CASRHLLQGSVTEAFF. The CDR3 nucleotides read TGTGCCAGTAGACATCTACTACAGGGATCGGTCACTGAAGCTTTCTTT. The chain combines TRBV19 with TRBJ1-1; tentative D call: TRBD1 (6 bases). Per germline, CDR1 LNHDA and CDR2 SQIVND (reference sequence). The CDR3 is 16 amino acids. V was pared by 6 bases and J by 4 bases, with 21 bases between.